In its sample, the clone carrying this TCR beta chain was seen a few times. Its antigen remains unknown. Assay: immunoSEQ multiplex PCR; the TCRdb copy retains only in-frame clones and omits some. The sample has millions of clones, 95% seen once. The data originate from a study of shared clonotypes between healthy human individuals. General study findings and limits: The study found approximately 5% of naive CD4 clonotypes shared across a handful of donors. How much donors shared clonotypes was expected to be affected by sequencing depth.

Sequenced: naive CD4+ T cells sorted from blood. Subset: CD45RA+ positively selected. This TCR was recovered from a man between 18 and 29 years old in good health.

The CDR3 sequence: CASSEALRTPLHF. DNA of the CDR3: TGTGCCAGCAGTGAAGCGCTTCGTACACCCCTCCACTTT. The chain has TRBV6-1 and TRBJ1-6, with unresolved D. Germline assignment: CDR1 MNHNS and CDR2 SASEGT. The V and J ends lost 0 bases and 11 bases respectively, with 8 bases between them. The CDR3 runs to 13 residues.